This T cell receptor (beta chain) comes out of a study of T cells expressing NK-cell markers. Whole-study context: The sequencing cohort of eight donors included seven HCMV-seropositive individuals and one seronegative individual.

The CDR3 totals 16 residues. TCRdb reanalyzed the 5' RACE reads and collapses them to one entry per CDR3 protein, without DNA. This sample's clone table lists 200,000 to 300,000 distinct CDR3 sequences. V and J are TRBV23-1 and TRBJ2-5; TCRdb's D gene call, TRBD1, goes unchecked for lack of DNA. TRBV23-1 is marked as an open reading frame, function uncertain. The sequenced material came from blood T cells: a sorted CD56 or NKG2C T cell subset, CD4+ or CD8+ T cells, or bulk PBMC T cells (not recorded which). This TCR was recovered from a man aged 18 to 29 in good health. The CDR3 region is CASSHELQGFRETQYF.